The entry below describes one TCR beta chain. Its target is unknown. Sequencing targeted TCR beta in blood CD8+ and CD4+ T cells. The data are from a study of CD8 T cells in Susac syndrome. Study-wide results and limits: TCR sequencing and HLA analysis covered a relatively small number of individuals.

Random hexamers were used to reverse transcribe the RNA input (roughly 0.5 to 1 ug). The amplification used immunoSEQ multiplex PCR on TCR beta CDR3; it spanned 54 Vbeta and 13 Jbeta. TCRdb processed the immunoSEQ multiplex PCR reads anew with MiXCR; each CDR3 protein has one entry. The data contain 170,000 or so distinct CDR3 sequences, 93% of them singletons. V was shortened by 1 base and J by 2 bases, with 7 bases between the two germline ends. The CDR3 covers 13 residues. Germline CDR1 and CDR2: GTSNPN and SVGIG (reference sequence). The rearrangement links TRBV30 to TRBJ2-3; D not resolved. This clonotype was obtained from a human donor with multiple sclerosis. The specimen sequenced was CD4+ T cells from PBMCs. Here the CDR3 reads CAWSAYLTDTQYF. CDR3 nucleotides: TGTGCCTGGAGTGCCTACCTCACAGATACGCAGTATTTT.